The T cell receptor (beta chain) under discussion was sequenced for a study of T cell responses to AZD1222 COVID-19 vaccine. On this clone itself: Its antigen is still unknown.

Produced via immunoSEQ multiplex PCR; TCRdb's table is partial and in-frame only. The sample contains approximately 70,000 clones, around 86% of which appear only once. The germline V and J ends were trimmed by 4 bases and 10 bases, with 13 bases remaining between them. Germline lookup yields CDR1 MDHEN and CDR2 SYDVKM. The CDR3 is 13 amino acids. Study conclusions and caveats: Spike-wide coverage was observed for vaccine-associated CD4 TCRs, with dominant responses at 160-218 and 743-854. Once two AZD1222 doses were given, Spike-specific TCR breadth and depth went up. The study reported that nearly half of spike-specific TCRs target unmutated variant regions. Donors, mostly white British, included more females; clonal diversity was possibly underestimated.

The specimen comprised peripheral blood, sampled on day 0 of AZD1222 vaccination. The V call is TRBV28, the J call TRBJ1-4, with a possible D match to TRBD1 (5 bases). The receptor comes from an adult in good health. The CDR3 bases are TGTGCCAGCAGTTACAAGGTGGGGCGAAAACTGTTTTTT. This encodes CASSYKVGRKLFF.